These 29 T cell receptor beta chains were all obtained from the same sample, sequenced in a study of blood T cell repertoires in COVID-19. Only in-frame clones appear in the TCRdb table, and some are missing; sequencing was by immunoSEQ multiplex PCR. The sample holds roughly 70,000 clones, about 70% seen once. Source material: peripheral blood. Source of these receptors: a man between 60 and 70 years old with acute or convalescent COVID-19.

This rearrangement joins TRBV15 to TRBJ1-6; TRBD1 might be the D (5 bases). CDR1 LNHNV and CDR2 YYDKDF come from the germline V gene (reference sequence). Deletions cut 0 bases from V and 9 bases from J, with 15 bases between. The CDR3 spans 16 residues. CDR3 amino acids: CATSRDQGERGSPLHF. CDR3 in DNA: TGTGCCACCAGCAGAGATCAAGGGGAAAGGGGTTCACCCCTCCACTTT. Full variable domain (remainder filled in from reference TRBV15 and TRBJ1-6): DAMVIQNPRYQVTQFGKPVTLSCSQTLNHNVMYWYQQKSSQAPKLLFHYYDKDFNNEADTPDNFQSRRPNTSFCFLDIRSPGLGDTAMYLCATSRDQGERGSPLHFGNGTRLTVT.

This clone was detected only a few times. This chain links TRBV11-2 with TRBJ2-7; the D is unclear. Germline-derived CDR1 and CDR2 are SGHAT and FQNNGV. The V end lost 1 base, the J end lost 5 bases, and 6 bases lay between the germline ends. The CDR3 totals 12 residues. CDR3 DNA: TGTGCCAGCAGCTTAGTATCCCACGAGCAGTACTTC. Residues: CASSLVSHEQYF.

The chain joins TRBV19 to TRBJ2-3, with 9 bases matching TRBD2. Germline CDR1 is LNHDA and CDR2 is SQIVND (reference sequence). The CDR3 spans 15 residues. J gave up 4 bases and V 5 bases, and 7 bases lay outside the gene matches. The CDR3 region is CASSVAGLAADTQYF. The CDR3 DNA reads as TGTGCCAGTAGTGTAGCGGGACTAGCCGCAGATACGCAGTATTTT. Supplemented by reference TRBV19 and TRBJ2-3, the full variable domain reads DGGITQSPKYLFRKEGQNVTLSCEQNLNHDAMYWYRQDPGQGLRLIYYSQIVNDFQKGDIAEGYSVSREKKESFPLTVTSAQKNPTAFYLCASSVAGLAADTQYFGPGTRLTVL.

The CDR3 nucleotides are TGTGCCAGCAGTTTAAGCGGACCGAATTCACCCCTCCACTTT. Its translation: CASSLSGPNSPLHF. The chain has TRBV28 and TRBJ1-6; D remains unclear. Trimming shortened V by 2 bases and J by 7 bases, and 9 bases separated the two germline ends. The germline CDR1 and CDR2 sequences are MDHEN and SYDVKM. This CDR3 comprises 14 residues. Based on the CDR3 plus reference TRBV28 and TRBJ1-6, the full variable domain is DVKVTQSSRYLVKRTGEKVFLECVQDMDHENMFWYRQDPGLGLRLIYFSYDVKMKEKGDIPEGYSVSREKKERFSLILESASTNQTSMYLCASSLSGPNSPLHFGNGTRLTVT.

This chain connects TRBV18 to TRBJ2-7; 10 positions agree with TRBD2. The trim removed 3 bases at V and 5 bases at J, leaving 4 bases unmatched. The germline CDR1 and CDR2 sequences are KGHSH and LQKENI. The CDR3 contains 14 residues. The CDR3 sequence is CASSPGLANNEQYF. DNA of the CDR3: TGTGCCAGCTCACCGGGACTAGCGAACAACGAGCAGTACTTC.

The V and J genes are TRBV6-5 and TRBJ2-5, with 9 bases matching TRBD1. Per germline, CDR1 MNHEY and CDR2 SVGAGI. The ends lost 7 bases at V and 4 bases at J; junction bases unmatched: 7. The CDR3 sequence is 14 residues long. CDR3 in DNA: TGTGCCAGCACTCCCGGGACAGGGCGAGAGACCCAGTACTTC. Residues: CASTPGTGRETQYF.

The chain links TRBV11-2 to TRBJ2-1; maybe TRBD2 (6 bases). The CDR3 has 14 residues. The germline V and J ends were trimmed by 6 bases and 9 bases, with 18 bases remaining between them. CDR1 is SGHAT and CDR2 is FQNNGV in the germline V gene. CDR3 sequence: CASSINPGEGEQFF. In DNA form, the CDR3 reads TGTGCCAGCAGTATAAACCCGGGAGAGGGTGAGCAGTTCTTC.

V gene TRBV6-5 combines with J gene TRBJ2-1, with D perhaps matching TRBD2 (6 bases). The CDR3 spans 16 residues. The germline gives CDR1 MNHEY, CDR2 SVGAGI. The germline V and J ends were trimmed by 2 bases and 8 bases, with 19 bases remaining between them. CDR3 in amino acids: CASSYEFVLPGDEQFF. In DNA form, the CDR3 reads TGTGCCAGCAGTTACGAGTTCGTCCTACCGGGGGATGAGCAGTTCTTC.

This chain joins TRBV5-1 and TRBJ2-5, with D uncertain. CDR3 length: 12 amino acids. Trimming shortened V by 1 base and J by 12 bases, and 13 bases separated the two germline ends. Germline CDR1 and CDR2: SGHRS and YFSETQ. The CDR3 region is CASSLNQAPKYF. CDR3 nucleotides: TGCGCCAGCAGCTTGAACCAGGCGCCCAAGTACTTC.

CDR3 sequence (DNA): TGTGCCAGAAGCTTGGCCAGGTCTGGTTCACCCCTCCACTTT. Translating gives CARSLARSGSPLHF. The chain links TRBV5-3 to TRBJ1-6; D remains unclear. TRBV5-3 is assigned to the ORF class and has an uncertain function. This CDR3 has 14 residues. The V end was cut by 0 bases, the J end by 9 bases, with 10 bases between.

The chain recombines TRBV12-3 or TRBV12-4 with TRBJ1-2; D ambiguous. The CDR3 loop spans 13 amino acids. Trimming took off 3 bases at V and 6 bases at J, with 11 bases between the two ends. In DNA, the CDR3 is TGTGCCAGCAGTTTTCGGGAAGAAGATGGCTACACCTTC. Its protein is CASSFREEDGYTF.

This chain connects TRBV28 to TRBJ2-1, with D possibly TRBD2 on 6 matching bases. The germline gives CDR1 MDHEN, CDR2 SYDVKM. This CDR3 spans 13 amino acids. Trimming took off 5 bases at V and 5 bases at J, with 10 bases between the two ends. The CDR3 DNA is TGTGCCAGCAGTCCCTCGGGAGACAATGAGCAGTTCTTC. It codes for CASSPSGDNEQFF. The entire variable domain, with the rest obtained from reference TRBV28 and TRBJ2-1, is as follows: DVKVTQSSRYLVKRTGEKVFLECVQDMDHENMFWYRQDPGLGLRLIYFSYDVKMKEKGDIPEGYSVSREKKERFSLILESASTNQTSMYLCASSPSGDNEQFFGPGTRLTVL.

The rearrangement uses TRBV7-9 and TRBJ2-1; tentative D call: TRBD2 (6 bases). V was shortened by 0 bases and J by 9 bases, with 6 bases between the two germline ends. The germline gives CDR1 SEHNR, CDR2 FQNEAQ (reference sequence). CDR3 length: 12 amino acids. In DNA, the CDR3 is TGTGCCAGCAGCTTAGCGGGAGGTGAGCAGTTCTTC. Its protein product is CASSLAGGEQFF.

The CDR3 loop reads CSALGSNEQFF. The CDR3 DNA reads TGCAGTGCCCTAGGTTCCAATGAGCAGTTCTTC. V gene TRBV20-1 combines with J gene TRBJ2-1, with D hard to call. This CDR3 is built from 11 residues. Germline V gene lookup returns CDR1 DFQATT and CDR2 SNEGSKA (reference sequence). V was pared by 6 bases and J by 6 bases, with 9 bases between.

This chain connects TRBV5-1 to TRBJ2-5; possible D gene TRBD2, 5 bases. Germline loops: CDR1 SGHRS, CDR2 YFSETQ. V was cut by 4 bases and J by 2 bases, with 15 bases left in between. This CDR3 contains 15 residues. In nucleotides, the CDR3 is TGCGCCAGCAGCCCACGGGATTCAGGACAAGAGACCCAGTACTTC. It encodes CASSPRDSGQETQYF.

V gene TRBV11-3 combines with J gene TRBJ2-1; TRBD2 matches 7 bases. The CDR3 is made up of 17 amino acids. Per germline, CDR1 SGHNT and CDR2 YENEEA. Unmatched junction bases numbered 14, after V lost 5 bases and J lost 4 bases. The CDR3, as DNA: TGTGCCAGCAGCCTTACCCGGACTAGTTCAACATACAATGAGCAGTTCTTC. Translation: CASSLTRTSSTYNEQFF.

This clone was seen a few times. The CDR3: CASGLFRGNEAFF. CDR3 bases: TGTGCTAGTGGTTTGTTCCGGGGGAATGAAGCTTTCTTT. The chain has TRBV12-5 and TRBJ1-1; TRBD1 might be the D (5 bases). V was clipped by 2 bases and J by 7 bases, with 11 bases between them. CDR3 length: 13 residues. The germline gives CDR1 LGHNT, CDR2 FRNRAP. Full variable domain (missing parts from reference TRBV12-5 and TRBJ1-1): DARVTQTPRHKVTEMGQEVTMRCQPILGHNTVFWYRQTMMQGLELLAYFRNRAPLDDSGMPKDRFSAEMPDATLATLKIQPSEPRDSAVYFCASGLFRGNEAFFGQGTRLTVV.

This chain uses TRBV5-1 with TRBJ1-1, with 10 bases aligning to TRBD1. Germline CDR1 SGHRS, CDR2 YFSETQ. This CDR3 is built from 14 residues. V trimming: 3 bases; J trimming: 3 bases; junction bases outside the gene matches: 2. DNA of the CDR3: TGCGCCAGCAGCTGGACAGGGGGTGACACTGAAGCTTTCTTT. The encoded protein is CASSWTGGDTEAFF.

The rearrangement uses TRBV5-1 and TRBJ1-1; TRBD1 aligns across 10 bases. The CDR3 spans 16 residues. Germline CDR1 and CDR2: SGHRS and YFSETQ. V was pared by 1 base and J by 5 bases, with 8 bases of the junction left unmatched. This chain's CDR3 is CASSLQGQGQGTEAFF. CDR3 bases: TGCGCCAGCAGCTTGCAGGGACAGGGGCAGGGAACTGAAGCTTTCTTT. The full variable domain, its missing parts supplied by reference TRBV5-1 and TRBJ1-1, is KAGVTQTPRYLIKTRGQQVTLSCSPISGHRSVSWYQQTPGQGLQFLFEYFSETQRNKGNFPGRFSGRQFSNSRSEMNVSTLELGDSALYLCASSLQGQGQGTEAFFGQGTRLTVV.

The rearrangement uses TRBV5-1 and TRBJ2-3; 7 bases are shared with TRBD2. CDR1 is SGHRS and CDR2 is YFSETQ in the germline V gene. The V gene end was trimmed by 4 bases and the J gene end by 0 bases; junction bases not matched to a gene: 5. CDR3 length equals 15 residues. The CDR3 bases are TGCGCCAGCAGCCCGGGGGGTCTCAGCACAGATACGCAGTATTTT. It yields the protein CASSPGGLSTDTQYF.

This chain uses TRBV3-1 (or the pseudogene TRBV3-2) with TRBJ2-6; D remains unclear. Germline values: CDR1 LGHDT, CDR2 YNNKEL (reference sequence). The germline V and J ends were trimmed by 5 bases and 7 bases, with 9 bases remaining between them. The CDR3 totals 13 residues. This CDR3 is CASSSRGANVLTF. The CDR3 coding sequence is TGTGCCAGCAGCTCCAGAGGAGCCAACGTCCTGACTTTC.

The CDR3 DNA sequence: TGTGCCAGCAGTGTGACCAGGGAGGCTGGAAACACCATATATTTT. Its protein product is CASSVTREAGNTIYF. This rearrangement joins TRBV2 to TRBJ1-3; possible D gene TRBD1, 5 bases. The V and J ends lost 4 bases and 2 bases respectively, with 12 bases between them. Germline V gene sequence: CDR1 SNHLY, CDR2 FYNNEI. This CDR3 has 15 residues. Combining the CDR3 with reference TRBV2 and TRBJ1-3 gives the whole variable domain EPEVTQTPSHQVTQMGQEVILRCVPISNHLYFYWYRQILGQKVEFLVSFYNNEISEKSEIFDDQFSVERPDGSNFTLKIRSTKLEDSAMYFCASSVTREAGNTIYFGEGSWLTVV.

This CDR3 is CASSPTASGANVLTF. CDR3 DNA sequence: TGTGCCAGCAGTCCTACAGCTTCTGGGGCCAACGTCCTGACTTTC. The V and J genes are TRBV27 and TRBJ2-6; D gene uncertain. Looked up from germline, CDR1 is MNHEY and CDR2 is SMNVEV (reference sequence). The V end lost 5 bases, the J end lost 1 base, and 9 bases lay between the germline ends. The CDR3 consists of 15 residues.

CDR3 sequence (DNA): TGCGCCAGCAGACCAGGGGGGACCTACGAGCAGTACTTC. Translating it yields CASRPGGTYEQYF. This sequence joins TRBV5-1 and TRBJ2-7, with D perhaps TRBD1 (7 bases). This CDR3 contains 13 residues. V lost 5 bases, J lost 2 bases, and 11 bases lay in between. CDR1 is SGHRS, CDR2 YFSETQ, per germline.

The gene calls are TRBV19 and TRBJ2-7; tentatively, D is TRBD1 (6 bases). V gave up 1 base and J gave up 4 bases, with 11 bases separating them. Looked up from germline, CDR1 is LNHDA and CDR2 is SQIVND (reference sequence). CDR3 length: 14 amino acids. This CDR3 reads CASSIGVGGYEQYV. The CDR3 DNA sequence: TGTGCCAGTAGTATAGGAGTAGGGGGTTACGAGCAGTACGTC.

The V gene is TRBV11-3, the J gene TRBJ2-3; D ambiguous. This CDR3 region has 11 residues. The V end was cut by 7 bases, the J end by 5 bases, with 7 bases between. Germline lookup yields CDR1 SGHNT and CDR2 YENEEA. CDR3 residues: CASTAEDTQYF. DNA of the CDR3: TGTGCCAGCACCGCGGAAGATACGCAGTATTTT.

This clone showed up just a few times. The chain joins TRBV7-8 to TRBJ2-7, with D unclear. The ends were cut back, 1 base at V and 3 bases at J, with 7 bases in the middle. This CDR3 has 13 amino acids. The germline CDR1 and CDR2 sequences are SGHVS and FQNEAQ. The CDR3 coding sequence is TGTGCCAGCAGCTTAGTTCCCAGCTACGAGCAGTACGTC. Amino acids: CASSLVPSYEQYV.

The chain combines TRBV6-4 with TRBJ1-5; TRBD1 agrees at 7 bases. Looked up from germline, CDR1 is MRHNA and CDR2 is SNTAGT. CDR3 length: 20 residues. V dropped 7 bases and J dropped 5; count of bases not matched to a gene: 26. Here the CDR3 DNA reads TGTGCCAGCACCAAAGGGGGGACAGACGCCAGAATGGGGTTCTATCAGCCCCAGCATTTT. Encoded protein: CASTKGGTDARMGFYQPQHF.

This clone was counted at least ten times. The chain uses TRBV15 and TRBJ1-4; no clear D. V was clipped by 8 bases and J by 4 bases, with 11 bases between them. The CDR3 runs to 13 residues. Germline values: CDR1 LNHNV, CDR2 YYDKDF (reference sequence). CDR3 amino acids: CATRSRVNEKLFF. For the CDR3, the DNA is TGTGCCACCCGATCCCGCGTTAATGAAAAACTGTTTTTT.